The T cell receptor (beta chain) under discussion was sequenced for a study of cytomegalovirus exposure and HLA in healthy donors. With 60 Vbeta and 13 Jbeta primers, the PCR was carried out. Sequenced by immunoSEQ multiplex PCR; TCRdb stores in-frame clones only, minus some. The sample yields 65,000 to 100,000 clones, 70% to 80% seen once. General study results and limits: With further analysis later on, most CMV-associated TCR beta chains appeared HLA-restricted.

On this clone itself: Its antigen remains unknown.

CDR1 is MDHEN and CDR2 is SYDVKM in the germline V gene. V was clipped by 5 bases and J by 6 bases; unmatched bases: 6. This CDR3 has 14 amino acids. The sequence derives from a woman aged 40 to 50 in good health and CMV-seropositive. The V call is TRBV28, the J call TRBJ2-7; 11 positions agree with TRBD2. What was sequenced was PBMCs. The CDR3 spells CASSIAGGRSEQYF. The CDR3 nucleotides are TGTGCCAGCAGTATAGCGGGAGGGCGGAGCGAGCAGTACTTC.